The T cell receptor beta chain described here comes from a study of blood T cell repertoires in COVID-19 (dated by TCRdb to the early 2020s). Regarding the complete study: Samples from collaborators originated in the United States, Italy and Spain and spanned both the acute and convalescent phases of COVID-19. The prospective study material was composed of cDNA or gDNA derived from T cells, B-cell-depleted T cells, or PBMCs. Where HLA class I and class II types were available, the types were taken from metadata supplied by the sample provider, not from assay-based typing. The repertoires were released in a freely available public database meant as a resource for research on the immune response to SARS-CoV-2. A de-identified subject ID, COVID-19 status, age in years and sex were almost always included in the sample metadata. Deeply sampled blood TCRbeta repertoires from subjects exposed to, actively infected with, or recovered from COVID-19 were included in the dataset. Samples were obtained from the ongoing ImmuneRACE study (first 160 participants) and from 1,254 subjects provided by 6 global collaborators.

V is pared back by 5 bases and J by 3 bases, with 14 bases lying between the germline termini. Looking up the germline V gene (reference sequence) yields CDR1 SEHNR and CDR2 FQNEAQ. The CDR3, from cysteine to phenylalanine, totals 14 residues. Only the CDR3 DNA stays, 42 bases, in frame from base 1. TCRbeta CDR3 regions were amplified from genomic DNA using the immunoSEQ Assay, a bias-controlled multiplex PCR. On the study's bioinformatics: Nucleated cell counts per sample were estimated from amplification of reference gene primers within the assay. To quantify the absolute abundance of each unique TCRbeta CDR3 rearrangement, sequence reads were collapsed and filtered. For each sample, productive Simpson clonality was calculated as the square root of Simpson's diversity index over productive rearrangements. TCRdb re-hosts the immuneACCESS table, in-frame sequences only. Its copies lack some clones; in the studies checked, an unresolved V gene accounts for under half of them, and the cause for the rest is not known. Clone size and V and J calls were adopted from that table, with D and trimming inferred from the DNA. The sample table shows about 350,000 clones, and roughly 87% are seen once. The ten largest make up 2.5% to 3% of the sample.

Participants in the prospective study were aged about 18 to 89 years, lived in about two dozen United States geographic areas, and enrolled through a virtual design. In the prospective study, participants were assigned to cohorts based on the clinical history participants reported in a screening survey and a study questionnaire. Recovered participants in ImmuneRACE Cohort 3 were defined by two consecutive negative NP/OP PCR tests, clearance by a healthcare professional, or resolution of symptoms. In the prospective study, whole blood, serum and a nasopharyngeal or oropharyngeal swab were collected from each participant by mobile phlebotomists. Over a 2-month period, participants in the prospective study had the option of providing additional blood draws and questionnaires. Before DNA extraction, prospective study blood samples were shipped either frozen or at room temperature. Of note for this clone: No cognate antigen has been identified for it. Base quality data are lacking; no much larger clone is found one base away.

What the research found in general, with its limitations: The amount of clinical and demographic metadata varied by source and participant and was provided uncurated.

What was sequenced was PBMCs or T cells enriched from blood (not recorded which). The source is a woman aged 25-40 years who had recovered from COVID-19. The chain couples TRBV7-9 to TRBJ2-7; a confident D gene designation cannot be given. The DNA sequence follows: TGTGCCAGCAGCCCACCCAGAGGTCTCTACGAGCAGTACTTC. It specifies CASSPPRGLYEQYF.